This T cell receptor (beta chain) was identified in a study of blood T cell repertoires in COVID-19. Repertoires were generated with immunoSEQ multiplex PCR, while TCRdb's copy carries only in-frame clones and drops some. The sample records about 260,000 clones, around 89% being singletons. This CDR3 is 14 amino acids long. Germline values: CDR1 LGHDT, CDR2 YNNKEL (reference sequence). The V segment lost 1 base and the J segment 4 bases; nucleotides outside the gene matches: 2. This chain joins TRBV3-1 (or the pseudogene TRBV3-2) and TRBJ2-5; 8 bases fit TRBD1. This sequence originates from a woman aged 35 to 49 with acute or convalescent COVID-19. Sequences were obtained from peripheral blood. The chain's CDR3 is CASSQGQGLETQYF. The CDR3 bases are TGTGCCAGCAGCCAAGGACAGGGGCTAGAGACCCAGTACTTC.